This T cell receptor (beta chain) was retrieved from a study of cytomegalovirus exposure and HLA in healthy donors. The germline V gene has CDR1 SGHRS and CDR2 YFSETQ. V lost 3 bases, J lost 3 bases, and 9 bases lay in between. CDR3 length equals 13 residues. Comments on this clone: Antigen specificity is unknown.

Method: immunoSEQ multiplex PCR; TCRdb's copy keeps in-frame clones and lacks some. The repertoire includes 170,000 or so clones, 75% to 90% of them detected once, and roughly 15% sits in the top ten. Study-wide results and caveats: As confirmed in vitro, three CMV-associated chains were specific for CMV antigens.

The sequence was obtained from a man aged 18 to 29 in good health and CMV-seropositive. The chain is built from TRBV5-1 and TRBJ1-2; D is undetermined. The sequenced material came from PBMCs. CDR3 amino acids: CASSSPDYYGYTF. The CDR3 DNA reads TGCGCCAGCAGCTCACCCGACTACTATGGCTACACCTTC.